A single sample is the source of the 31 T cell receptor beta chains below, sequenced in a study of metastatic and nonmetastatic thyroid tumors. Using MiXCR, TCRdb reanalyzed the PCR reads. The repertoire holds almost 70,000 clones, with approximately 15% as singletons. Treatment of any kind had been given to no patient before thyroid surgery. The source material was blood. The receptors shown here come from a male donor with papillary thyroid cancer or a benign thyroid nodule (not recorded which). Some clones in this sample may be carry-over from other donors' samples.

CDR3 coding DNA: TGTGCCAGCAGTCCTTGGACTATCGTGGGGGCGAACACCGGGGAGCTGTTTTTT. Protein: CASSPWTIVGANTGELFF. This rearrangement joins TRBV28 to TRBJ2-2, with a tentative D call TRBD2 (6 bases). This CDR3 contains 18 residues. CDR1 and CDR2 (germline): MDHEN, SYDVKM. The V end lost 5 bases, the J end lost 0 bases, and 19 bases lay between the germline ends.

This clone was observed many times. The CDR3 DNA reads as TGTGCCTGGAGTGTACAGGGTGACACCATATATTTT. This gives the protein CAWSVQGDTIYF. V usage is TRBV30 and J usage is TRBJ1-3; maybe TRBD1 (6 bases). The CDR3 is 12 residues long. The ends were cut back, 0 bases at V and 8 bases at J, with 8 bases in the middle. In germline, CDR1 is GTSNPN, CDR2 SVGIG (reference sequence).

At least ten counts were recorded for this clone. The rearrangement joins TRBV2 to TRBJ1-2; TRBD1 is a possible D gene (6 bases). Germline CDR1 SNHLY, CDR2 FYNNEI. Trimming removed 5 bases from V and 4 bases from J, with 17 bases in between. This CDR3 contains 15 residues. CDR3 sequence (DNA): TGTGCCAGCAGTACCGACCCCGGGACAAGCTATGGCTACACCTTC. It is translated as CASSTDPGTSYGYTF.

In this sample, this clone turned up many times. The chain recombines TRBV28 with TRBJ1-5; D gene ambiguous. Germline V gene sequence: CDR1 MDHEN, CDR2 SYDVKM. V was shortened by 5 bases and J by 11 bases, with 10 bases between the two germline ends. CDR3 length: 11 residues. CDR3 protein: CASSPLTAQHF. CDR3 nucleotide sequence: TGTGCCAGCAGTCCCTTAACGGCCCAGCATTTT.

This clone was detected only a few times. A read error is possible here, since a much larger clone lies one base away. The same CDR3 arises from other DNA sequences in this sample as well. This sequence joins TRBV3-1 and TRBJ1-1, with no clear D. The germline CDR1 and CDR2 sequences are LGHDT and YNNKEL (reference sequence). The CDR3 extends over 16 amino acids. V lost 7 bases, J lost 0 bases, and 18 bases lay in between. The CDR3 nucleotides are TGTGCCAGCACAAAGTCTGAGGCAGCCATGAACACTGAAGCTTTCTTT. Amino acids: CASTKSEAAMNTEAFF.

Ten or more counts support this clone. The CDR3 DNA is TGTGCCTCCGGGAGGTCGGTAAGGGAGCAGTACTTC. Its translation is CASGRSVREQYF. This sequence joins TRBV28 and TRBJ2-7, with 7 bases aligning to TRBD2. The V segment lost 11 bases and the J segment 7 bases; nucleotides outside the gene matches: 11. The CDR3 extends over 12 amino acids. Germline-derived CDR1 and CDR2 are MDHEN and SYDVKM.

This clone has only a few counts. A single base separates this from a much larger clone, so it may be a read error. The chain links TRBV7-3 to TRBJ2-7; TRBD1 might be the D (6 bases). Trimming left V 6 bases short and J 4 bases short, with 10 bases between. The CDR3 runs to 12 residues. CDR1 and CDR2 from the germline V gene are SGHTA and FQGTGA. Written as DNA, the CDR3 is TGTGCCAGCAGATTCGGACAGTACGAGCAGTACTTC. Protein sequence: CASRFGQYEQYF.

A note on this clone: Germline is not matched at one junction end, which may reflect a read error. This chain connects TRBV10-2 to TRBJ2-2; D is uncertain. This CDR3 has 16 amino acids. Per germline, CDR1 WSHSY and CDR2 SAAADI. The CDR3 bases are TGCACCAGCAGTGCCCCATGCAATAGAGGCACCGGGGAGCTGTTTTTT. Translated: CTSSAPCNRGTGELFF.

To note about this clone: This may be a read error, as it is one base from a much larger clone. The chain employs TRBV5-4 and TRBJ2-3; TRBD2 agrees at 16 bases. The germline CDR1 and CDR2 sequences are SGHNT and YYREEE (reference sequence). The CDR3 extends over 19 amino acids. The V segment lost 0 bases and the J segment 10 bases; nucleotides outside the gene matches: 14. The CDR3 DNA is TGTGCCAGCAGCTTGGCCGGGACTAGCGGGAGGGTTTCCATGGGCCCGCAGTATTTT. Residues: CASSLAGTSGRVSMGPQYF.

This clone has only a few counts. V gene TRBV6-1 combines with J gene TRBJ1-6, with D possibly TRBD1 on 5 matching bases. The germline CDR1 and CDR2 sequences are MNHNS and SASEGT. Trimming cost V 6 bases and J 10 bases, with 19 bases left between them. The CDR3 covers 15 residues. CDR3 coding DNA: TGTGCCAGCAGCCGGATGGGGCAGAAAGGATCACCCCTCCACTTT. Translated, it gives CASSRMGQKGSPLHF.

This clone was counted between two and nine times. The CDR3 reads CASSLTLVGGYTF. CDR3 nucleotides: TGTGCCAGCAGCCTAACCCTGGTGGGGGGCTACACCTTC. The rearrangement uses TRBV7-2 and TRBJ1-2; D is unresolved. The V end was cut by 5 bases, the J end by 8 bases, with 15 bases between. The CDR3 length is 13 residues. Germline assignment: CDR1 SGHTA and CDR2 FQGNSA.

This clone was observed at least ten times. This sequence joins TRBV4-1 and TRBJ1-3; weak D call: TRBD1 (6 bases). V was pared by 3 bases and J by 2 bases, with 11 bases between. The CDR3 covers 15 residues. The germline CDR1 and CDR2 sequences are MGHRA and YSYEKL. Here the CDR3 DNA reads TGCGCCAGCAGCCAGGGGGCCCTGACTGGAAACACCATATATTTT. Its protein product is CASSQGALTGNTIYF.

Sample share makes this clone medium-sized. CDR3 residues: CASRVSGRASYNEQFF. The CDR3 coding sequence is TGTGCCAGCAGGGTTAGCGGGAGGGCGTCCTACAATGAGCAGTTCTTC. The V and J genes are TRBV6-1 and TRBJ2-1, with 11 bases lining up with TRBD2. V shed 6 bases, J shed 1 base, and the junction held 5 bases outside the gene matches. The CDR3 loop spans 16 amino acids. Germline-derived CDR1 and CDR2 are MNHNS and SASEGT.

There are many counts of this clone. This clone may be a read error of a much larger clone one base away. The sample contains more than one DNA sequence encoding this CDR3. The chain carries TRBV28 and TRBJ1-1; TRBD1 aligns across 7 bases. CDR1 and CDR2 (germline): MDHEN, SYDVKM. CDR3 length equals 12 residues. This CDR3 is CASSSPGTEAFF. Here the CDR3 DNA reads TGTGCCAGCAGTTCCCCCGGGACAGAAGCTTTCTTC.

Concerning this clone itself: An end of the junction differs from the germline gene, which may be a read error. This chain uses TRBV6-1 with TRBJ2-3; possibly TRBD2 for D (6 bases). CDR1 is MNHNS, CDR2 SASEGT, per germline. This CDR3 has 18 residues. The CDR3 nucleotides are TGTGCCATCAGTGAAAGTGAAGGACACCCCGGGAGCACAGATACGCAGTGTTTT. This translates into CAISESEGHPGSTDTQCF.

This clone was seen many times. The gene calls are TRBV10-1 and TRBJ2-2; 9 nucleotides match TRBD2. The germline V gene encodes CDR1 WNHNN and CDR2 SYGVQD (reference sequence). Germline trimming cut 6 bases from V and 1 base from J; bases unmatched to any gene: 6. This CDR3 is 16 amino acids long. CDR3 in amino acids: CASRKNSGGNTGELFF. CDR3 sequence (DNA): TGCGCCAGCAGGAAAAATAGCGGGGGGAACACCGGGGAGCTGTTTTTT.

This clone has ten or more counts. CDR3 sequence reads: CASSNPGQGNSPLHF. The CDR3 DNA reads as TGTGCCAGCAGTAACCCGGGACAGGGTAATTCACCCCTCCACTTT. V and J are TRBV28 and TRBJ1-6, with 9 positions matching TRBD1. The CDR3 is 15 residues long. With V trimmed by 5 bases and J by 6 bases, 5 bases remained unmatched. The germline V gene encodes CDR1 MDHEN and CDR2 SYDVKM. The full variable domain, completed using reference TRBV28 and TRBJ1-6, is DVKVTQSSRYLVKRTGEKVFLECVQDMDHENMFWYRQDPGLGLRLIYFSYDVKMKEKGDIPEGYSVSREKKERFSLILESASTNQTSMYLCASSNPGQGNSPLHFGNGTRLTVT.

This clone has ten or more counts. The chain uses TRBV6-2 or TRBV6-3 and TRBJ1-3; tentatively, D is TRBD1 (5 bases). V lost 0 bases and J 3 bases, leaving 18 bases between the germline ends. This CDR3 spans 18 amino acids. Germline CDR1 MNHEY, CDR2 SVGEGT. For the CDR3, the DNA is TGTGCCAGCAGTTACTCGAGGCAGGGAAGAGGATATGGAAACACCATATATTTT. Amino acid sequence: CASSYSRQGRGYGNTIYF.

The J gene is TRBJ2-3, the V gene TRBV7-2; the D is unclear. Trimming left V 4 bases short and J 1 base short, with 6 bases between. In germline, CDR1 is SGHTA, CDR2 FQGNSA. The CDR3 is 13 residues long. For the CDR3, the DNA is TGTGCCAGCAGCTCTCTTCGCACAGATACGCAGTATTTT. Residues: CASSSLRTDTQYF. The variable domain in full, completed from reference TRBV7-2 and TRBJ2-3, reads GAGVSQSPSNKVTEKGKDVELRCDPISGHTALYWYRQSLGQGLEFLIYFQGNSAPDKSGLPSDRFSAERTGGSVSTLTIQRTQQEDSAVYLCASSSLRTDTQYFGPGTRLTVL.

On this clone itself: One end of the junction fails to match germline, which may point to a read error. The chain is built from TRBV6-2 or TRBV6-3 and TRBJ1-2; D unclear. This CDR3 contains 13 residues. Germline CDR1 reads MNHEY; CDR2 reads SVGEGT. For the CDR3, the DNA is TGTGCCAGCAGTCTGGACGGACCCTATGGCTGCACCTTC. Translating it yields CASSLDGPYGCTF.

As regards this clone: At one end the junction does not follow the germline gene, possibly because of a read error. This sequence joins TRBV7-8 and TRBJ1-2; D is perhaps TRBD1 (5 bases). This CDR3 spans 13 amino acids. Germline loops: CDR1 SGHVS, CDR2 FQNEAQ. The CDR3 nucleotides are TGTGCCAGCAGCTTATGGACAAACTATTGCTACACCTTC. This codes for CASSLWTNYCYTF.

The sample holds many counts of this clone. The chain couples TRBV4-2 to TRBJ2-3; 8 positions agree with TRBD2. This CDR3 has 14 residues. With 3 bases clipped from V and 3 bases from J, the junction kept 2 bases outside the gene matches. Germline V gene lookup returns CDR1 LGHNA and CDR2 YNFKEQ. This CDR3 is CASSQTSETDTQYF. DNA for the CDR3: TGTGCCAGCAGCCAGACTAGCGAGACAGATACGCAGTATTTT.

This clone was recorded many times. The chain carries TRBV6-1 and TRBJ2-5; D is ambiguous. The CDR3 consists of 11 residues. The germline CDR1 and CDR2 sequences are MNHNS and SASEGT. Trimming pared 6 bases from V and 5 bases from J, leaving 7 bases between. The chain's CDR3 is CASRRSETQYF. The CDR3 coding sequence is TGTGCCAGCAGGAGGTCGGAGACCCAGTACTTC.

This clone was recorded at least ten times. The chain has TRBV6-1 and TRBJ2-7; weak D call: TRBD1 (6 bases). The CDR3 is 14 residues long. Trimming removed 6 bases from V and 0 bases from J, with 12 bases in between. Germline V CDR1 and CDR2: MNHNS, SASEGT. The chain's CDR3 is CASRLGQNSYEQYV. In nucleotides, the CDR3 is TGTGCCAGCAGACTCGGACAGAACTCCTACGAGCAGTACGTC.

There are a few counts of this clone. DNA for the CDR3: TGTGCCAGCAGTGGTGTGGTGGCTGAAGCTTTCTTT. This translates into CASSGVVAEAFF. The gene calls are TRBV6-1 and TRBJ1-1; D remains ambiguous. V gave up 4 bases and J gave up 6 bases, with 9 bases separating them. This CDR3 contains 12 residues. Per the germline V gene, CDR1 is MNHNS and CDR2 is SASEGT.

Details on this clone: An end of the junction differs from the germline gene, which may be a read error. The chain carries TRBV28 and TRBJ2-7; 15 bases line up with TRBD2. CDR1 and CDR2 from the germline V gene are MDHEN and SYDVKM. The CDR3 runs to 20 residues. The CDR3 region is CASSFARTSGRARIVHEHYF. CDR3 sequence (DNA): TGTGCCAGCAGTTTTGCCCGGACTAGCGGGAGGGCCCGAATAGTCCACGAGCATTACTTC.

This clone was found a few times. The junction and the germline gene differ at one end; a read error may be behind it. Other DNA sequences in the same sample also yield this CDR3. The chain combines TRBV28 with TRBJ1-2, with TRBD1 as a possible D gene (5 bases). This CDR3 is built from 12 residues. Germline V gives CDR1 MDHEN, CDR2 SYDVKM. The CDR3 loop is CASTQGDYGYTF. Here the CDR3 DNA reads TGTGCTAGCACGCAGGGAGACTACGGCTACACCTTC.

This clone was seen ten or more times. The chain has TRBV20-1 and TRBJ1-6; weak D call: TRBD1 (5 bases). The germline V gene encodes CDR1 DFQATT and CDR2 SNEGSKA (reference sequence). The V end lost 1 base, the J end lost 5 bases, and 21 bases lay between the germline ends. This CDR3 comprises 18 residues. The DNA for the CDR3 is TGCAGTGCTAGAGGGTATCTCACAGACGGGGCCCATAATTCACCCCTCCACTTT. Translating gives CSARGYLTDGAHNSPLHF.

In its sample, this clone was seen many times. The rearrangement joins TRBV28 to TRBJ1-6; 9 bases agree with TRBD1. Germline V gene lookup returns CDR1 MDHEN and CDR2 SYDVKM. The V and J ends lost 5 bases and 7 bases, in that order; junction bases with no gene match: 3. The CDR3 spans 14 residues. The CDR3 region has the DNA TGTGCCAGCAGTCCAGGACAGGGGAATTCACCCCTCCACTTT. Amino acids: CASSPGQGNSPLHF.

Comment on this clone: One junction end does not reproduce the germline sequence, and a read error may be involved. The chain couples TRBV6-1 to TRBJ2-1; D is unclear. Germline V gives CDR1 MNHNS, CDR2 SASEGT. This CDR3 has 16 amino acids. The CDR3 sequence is CASSEMVGSVYNGQFF. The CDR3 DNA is TGTGCCAGCAGTGAAATGGTCGGTAGTGTCTACAATGGGCAGTTCTTC.

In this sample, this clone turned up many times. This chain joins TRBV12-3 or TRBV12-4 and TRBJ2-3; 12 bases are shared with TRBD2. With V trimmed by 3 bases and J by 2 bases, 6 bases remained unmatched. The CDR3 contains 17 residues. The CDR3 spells CASSFRTSGRTTDTQYF. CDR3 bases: TGTGCCAGCAGTTTCCGCACTAGCGGGAGGACCACAGATACGCAGTATTTT.